This is a list of T cell receptor beta chains from one sample in a study of CD8+ T cells in alopecia areata. Clones were sequenced by immunoSEQ multiplex PCR, and TCRdb holds only the in-frame ones, with some missing. The table shows roughly 180,000 clones, with about 53% occurring only once. Sequencing was performed on CD8+ T cells sorted from blood, taken at week 24, from a patient treated with tofacitinib. The origin of the receptors is a human donor with alopecia areata. The CDR3 runs from the conserved cysteine through the conserved F or W. A D gene is named only where the DNA matches it firmly.

v_gene,d_gene,len,j_gene,CDR3aa
TRBV30,-,13,TRBJ2-7,CASTGVMRDEQYF
TRBV27,-,11,TRBJ2-1,CASGISARRFF
TRBV30,TRBD1,15,TRBJ2-7,CAWSPRQGAVNEQYF
TRBV19,TRBD1,17,TRBJ2-7,CASSKTQRQGLFYEQYF
TRBV12-5,-,15,TRBJ2-3,CASGETRGSTDTQYF
TRBV5-1,-,14,TRBJ2-7,CASSPSLAGGEQYF
TRBV30,TRBD2,15,TRBJ2-3,CAWSVGSGATDTQYF
TRBV10-3,-,13,TRBJ1-2,CAISARTNYGYTF
TRBV19,-,13,TRBJ1-1,CASSIDQETEAFF
TRBV6-6,TRBD1,15,TRBJ2-1,CASNPGLQGDNEQFF